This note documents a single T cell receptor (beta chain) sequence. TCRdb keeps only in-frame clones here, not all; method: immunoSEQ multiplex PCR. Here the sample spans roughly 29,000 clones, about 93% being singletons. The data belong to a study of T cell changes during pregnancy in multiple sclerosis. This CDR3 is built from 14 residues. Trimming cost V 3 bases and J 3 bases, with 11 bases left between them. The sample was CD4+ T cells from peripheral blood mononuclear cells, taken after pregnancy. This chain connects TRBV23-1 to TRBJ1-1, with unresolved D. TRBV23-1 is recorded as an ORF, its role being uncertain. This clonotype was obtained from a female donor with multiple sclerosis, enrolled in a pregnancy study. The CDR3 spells CASSQQTLYTEAFF. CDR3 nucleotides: TGCGCCAGCAGTCAGCAGACATTATACACTGAAGCTTTCTTT.